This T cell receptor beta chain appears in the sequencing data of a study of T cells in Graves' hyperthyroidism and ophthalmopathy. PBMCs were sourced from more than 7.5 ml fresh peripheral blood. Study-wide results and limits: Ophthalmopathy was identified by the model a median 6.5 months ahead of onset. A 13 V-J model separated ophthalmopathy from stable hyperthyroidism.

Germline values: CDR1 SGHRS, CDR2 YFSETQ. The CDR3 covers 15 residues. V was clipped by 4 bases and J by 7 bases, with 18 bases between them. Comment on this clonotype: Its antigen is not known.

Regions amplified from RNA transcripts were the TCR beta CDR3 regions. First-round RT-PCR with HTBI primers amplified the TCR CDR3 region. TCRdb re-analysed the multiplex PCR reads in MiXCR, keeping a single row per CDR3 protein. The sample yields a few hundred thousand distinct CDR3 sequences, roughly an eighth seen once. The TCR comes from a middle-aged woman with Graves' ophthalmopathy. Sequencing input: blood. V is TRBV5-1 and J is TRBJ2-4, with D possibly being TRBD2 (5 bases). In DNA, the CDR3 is TGCGCCAGCAGCGCCTCGAGGGCCGGCGTGAACATTCAGTACTTC. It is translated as CASSASRAGVNIQYF.